Following are 10 T cell receptor beta chains from one sample sequenced in a study of technical replicates of blood from several donors. Data came from immunoSEQ multiplex PCR; TCRdb stores just in-frame clones and leaves some out. The data contain some 70,000 clones, more than 90% of them singletons. The source material was T cells isolated from PBMCs. Receptors originate from a human donor in good health.

The V call is TRBV11-3, the J call TRBJ2-1, with TRBD2 as a possible D gene (6 bases). V was cut by 5 bases and J by 9 bases, with 20 bases left in between. The CDR3 is 15 residues long. The germline V gene has CDR1 SGHNT and CDR2 YENEEA. For the CDR3, the DNA is TGTGCCAGCAGCCCTAGGATTTCCGGGGAGGCTGAGCAGTTCTTC. As protein: CASSPRISGEAEQFF. The whole variable domain, filled in from reference TRBV11-3 and TRBJ2-1, reads EAGVVQSPRYKIIEKKQPVAFWCNPISGHNTLYWYLQNLGQGPELLIRYENEEAVDDSQLPKDRFSAERLKGVDSTLKIQPAELGDSAVYLCASSPRISGEAEQFFGPGTRLTVL.

The chain carries TRBV27 and TRBJ2-1, with 8 bases fitting TRBD2. Trimming took 5 bases from V and 3 from J; bases not matched to a gene: 6. CDR1 and CDR2 (germline): MNHEY, SMNVEV (reference sequence). The CDR3 sequence is 15 residues long. CDR3 in amino acids: CASSPRGTSYNEQFF. Written as DNA, the CDR3 is TGTGCCAGCAGTCCGAGAGGGACTAGCTACAATGAGCAGTTCTTC.

This clone was picked up one time. The chain carries TRBV25-1 and TRBJ1-1, with D hard to call. Germline CDR1 reads MGHDK; CDR2 reads SYGVNS. The CDR3 has 14 amino acids. Trimming stripped 5 bases from V and 4 bases from J, with 14 bases between. The CDR3 loop reads CASSHVGKSTEAFF. The CDR3 region has the DNA TGTGCCAGCAGTCACGTTGGTAAGAGCACTGAAGCTTTCTTT. Full variable domain (rest looked up from reference TRBV25-1 and TRBJ1-1): EADIYQTPRYLVIGTGKKITLECSQTMGHDKMYWYQQDPGMELHLIHYSYGVNSTEKGDLSSESTVSRIRTEHFPLTLESARPSHTSQYLCASSHVGKSTEAFFGQGTRLTVV.

The rearrangement joins TRBV5-1 to TRBJ1-1; D ambiguous. Deletions cut 0 bases from V and 1 base from J, with 7 bases between. Germline V gene sequence: CDR1 SGHRS, CDR2 YFSETQ. CDR3 length equals 14 residues. This chain's CDR3 is CASSLGPENTEAFF. For the CDR3, the DNA is TGCGCCAGCAGCTTGGGGCCTGAGAACACTGAAGCTTTCTTT.

This clone was counted a single time. CDR3 region: CASSYSRLGVQETQYF. As DNA, the CDR3 is TGTGCCAGCAGTTACTCGAGGTTAGGGGTACAAGAGACCCAGTACTTC. The chain has TRBV6-5 and TRBJ2-5, with D possibly TRBD1 on 5 matching bases. This CDR3 spans 16 amino acids. The germline V and J ends were trimmed by 0 bases and 2 bases, with 13 bases remaining between them. CDR1 MNHEY and CDR2 SVGAGI come from the germline V gene.

CDR3 nucleotide sequence: TGTGCCAGCAGCTATGGACAGGGGTCTGGCTACACCTTC. This sequence encodes CASSYGQGSGYTF. V usage is TRBV7-6 and J usage is TRBJ1-2; 9 nucleotides align to TRBD1. Germline lookup yields CDR1 SGHVS and CDR2 FNYEAQ. V shed 4 bases, J shed 7 bases, and the junction held 4 bases outside the gene matches. The CDR3 length is 13 residues.

The V gene is TRBV19, the J gene TRBJ2-1, with 12 bases that match TRBD2. The J segment lost 6 bases and the V segment lost 1 base, leaving 7 bases of the junction unmatched. In germline, CDR1 is LNHDA, CDR2 SQIVND (reference sequence). The CDR3 is made up of 17 amino acids. The CDR3 DNA follows: TGTGCCAGTAGTATAGGGATACTAGCGGGGGGACCCAATGAGCAGTTCTTC. This encodes CASSIGILAGGPNEQFF.

The chain uses TRBV27 and TRBJ1-5, with D possibly being TRBD1 (5 bases). This CDR3 contains 15 residues. Deletions cut 0 bases from V and 7 bases from J, with 13 bases between. Germline loops: CDR1 MNHEY, CDR2 SMNVEV (reference sequence). The CDR3 region is CASSLSGGVRQPQHF. CDR3 coding DNA: TGTGCCAGCAGTTTATCTGGAGGGGTTAGACAGCCCCAGCATTTT.

J is TRBJ1-1 and V is TRBV7-3; possibly TRBD1 for D (6 bases). CDR1 is SGHTA, CDR2 FQGTGA, per germline. This CDR3 region has 14 residues. V gave up 5 bases and J gave up 5 bases, with 15 bases separating them. The CDR3 spells CASSPQQGLTEAFF. In DNA form, the CDR3 reads TGTGCCAGCAGCCCCCAACAGGGTCTAACTGAAGCTTTCTTT. The whole variable domain, filled in from reference TRBV7-3 and TRBJ1-1, reads GAGVSQTPSNKVTEKGKYVELRCDPISGHTALYWYRQSLGQGPEFLIYFQGTGAADDSGLPNDRFFAVRPEGSVSTLKIQRTERGDSAVYLCASSPQQGLTEAFFGQGTRLTVV.

The chain combines TRBV7-9 with TRBJ2-1, with 7 bases identical to TRBD2. After removal of 0 bases from V and 4 bases from J, the junction contained 3 bases not matched to a gene. The V gene's germline CDR1 is SEHNR and CDR2 FQNEAQ (reference sequence). The CDR3 loop spans 15 amino acids. For the CDR3, the DNA is TGTGCCAGCAGCTTAGCCTGGCGGGAGTACAATGAGCAGTTCTTC. Its translation: CASSLAWREYNEQFF. The full variable domain, in which reference TRBV7-9 and TRBJ2-1 provide the parts outside the CDR3, is DTGVSQNPRHKITKRGQNVTFRCDPISEHNRLYWYRQTLGQGPEFLTYFQNEAQLEKSRLLSDRFSAERPKGSFSTLEIQRTEQGDSAMYLCASSLAWREYNEQFFGPGTRLTVL.